The clone carrying this T cell receptor (beta chain) was counted only a few times. Its antigen remains unknown. The CDR3 consists of 11 residues. This sample was taken from a study of T-cell reconstitution after alpha-beta-depleted transplantation in children. Study-wide results and caveats: Expanded graft clones numbering several hundred reportedly gave rise to alpha-beta T cells about two months after transplant.

Unique molecular identifiers were incorporated during preparation of the TCRbeta library. TCRdb redid the calling of the PCR reads with MiXCR, one entry per CDR3 protein. The data contain about 870,000 distinct CDR3 sequences, approximately 15% of them singletons. The chain combines TRBV12-3 or TRBV12-4 with TRBJ2-5; the D gene is possibly TRBD2 (5 bases). This clonotype was sampled from a male patient under 18 who had a stem cell transplant for acute lymphoblastic leukemia, so the T cells may come from the graft donor. Sequences were derived from PBMCs, mostly from graft donor cells, sampled 360 days after TCRalphabeta/CD19-depleted stem cell transplant. The CDR3 bases are TGTCAGGAGGTCATAGAAGAGACCCAGTACTTC. Its protein is CQEVIEETQYF.